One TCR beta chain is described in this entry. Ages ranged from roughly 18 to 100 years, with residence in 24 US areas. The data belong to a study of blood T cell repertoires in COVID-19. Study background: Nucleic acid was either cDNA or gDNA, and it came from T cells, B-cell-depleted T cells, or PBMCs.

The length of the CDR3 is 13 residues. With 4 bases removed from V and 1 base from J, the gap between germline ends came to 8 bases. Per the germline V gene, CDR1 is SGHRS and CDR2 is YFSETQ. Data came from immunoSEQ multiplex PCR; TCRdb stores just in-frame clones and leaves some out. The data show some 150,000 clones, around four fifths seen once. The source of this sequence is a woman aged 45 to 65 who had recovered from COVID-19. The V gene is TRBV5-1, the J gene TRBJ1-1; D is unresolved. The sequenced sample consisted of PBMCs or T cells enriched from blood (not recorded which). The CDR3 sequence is CASSREANTEAFF. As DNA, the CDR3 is TGCGCCAGCAGCCGAGAAGCGAACACTGAAGCTTTCTTT.